These 24 T cell receptor beta chains came from one sample sequenced in a study of T cell repertoires in cytomegalovirus infection. TCRdb independently ran MiXCR on the reads; one entry per CDR3 protein. This sample has nearly 650,000 distinct CDR3 sequences; less than 25% occur once, and the top ten carry roughly 8%. Sequenced: CD8+ T cells from PBMCs. All receptors derive from a human donor in good health (CMV status not recorded). Some clones in this sample may be carry-over from other donors' samples.

This clonotype occurred a few times. The rearrangement uses TRBV19 and TRBJ2-7; D unresolved. From germline, CDR1 is LNHDA and CDR2 SQIVND (reference sequence). Trimming removed 10 bases from V and 2 bases from J, with 21 bases in between. CDR3 size: 15 residues. This CDR3 is CATPLCGTVTYEQYV. The CDR3 DNA sequence: TGTGCCACCCCCCTCTGCGGAACGGTGACCTACGAGCAGTACGTC.

This clonotype was seen repeatedly, ten times or more. The V and J genes are TRBV7-2 and TRBJ2-3, with 10 bases matching TRBD2. The CDR3 has 15 residues. The V gene end was trimmed by 5 bases and the J gene end by 6 bases; junction bases not matched to a gene: 8. In germline, CDR1 is SGHTA, CDR2 FQGNSA. In DNA form, the CDR3 reads TGTGCCAGCAGCAAGACTAGCGGGTACAGTGATACGCAGTATTTT. This gives the protein CASSKTSGYSDTQYF.

This clonotype occurred a few times. The V gene is TRBV7-9, the J gene TRBJ2-7; D is unresolved. There are 15 residues in the CDR3. V dropped 5 bases and J dropped 2 bases, with 16 bases sitting between them. CDR1 and CDR2 from the germline V gene are SEHNR and FQNEAQ (reference sequence). The CDR3 sequence: CASSPVEGAPYEQYF. For the CDR3, the DNA is TGTGCCAGCAGCCCTGTCGAAGGAGCCCCCTACGAGCAGTACTTC.

This chain joins TRBV2 and TRBJ2-7; D possibly corresponds to TRBD1 (5 bases). This CDR3 contains 13 residues. CDR1 is SNHLY, CDR2 FYNNEI, per germline. V lost 7 bases to trimming and J lost 0 bases, with 10 bases between them. CDR3 sequence reads: CASNQDTSYEQYF. The CDR3 region has the DNA TGTGCCAGCAACCAGGACACCTCCTACGAGCAGTACTTC.

This clonotype was seen more than once but under ten times. The chain uses TRBV2 and TRBJ2-7; no definite D call. Per the germline V gene, CDR1 is SNHLY and CDR2 is FYNNEI. Between the trimmed V and J ends, which lost 10 bases and 5 bases, there was a span of 9 bases. CDR3 length: 10 amino acids. The CDR3 region has the DNA TGTGCCACCTTGGGAAACGAGCAGTACGTC. It codes for CATLGNEQYV.

The V and J genes are TRBV4-3 and TRBJ2-3; D may be TRBD2 (6 bases). The CDR3 totals 16 residues. Germline V gives CDR1 LGHNA, CDR2 YSLEER. V lost 4 bases and J lost 3, with 17 bases in between. The CDR3 coding sequence is TGCGCCAGCAGCCTTCAGCGGGCCCAGGTGACAGATACGCAGTATTTT. It is translated as CASSLQRAQVTDTQYF.

The chain recombines TRBV6-5 with TRBJ2-7, with 13 bases that match TRBD2. The germline V gene encodes CDR1 MNHEY and CDR2 SVGAGI. The V gene end was trimmed by 5 bases and the J gene end by 4 bases; junction bases not matched to a gene: 5. The CDR3 extends over 15 amino acids. The CDR3 bases are TGTGCCAGCAGTCGCCCGACTAGCGGGGGGTACGAGCAGTACTTC. It specifies CASSRPTSGGYEQYF.

Note on this clonotype: A read error is possible here, since a much larger clone lies one base away. The rearrangement uses TRBV7-2 and TRBJ2-7; either TRBD1 or TRBD2 may supply D (5 bases each). The CDR3 contains 14 residues. In germline, CDR1 is SGHTA, CDR2 FQGNSA. As DNA, the CDR3 is TGTGCCGGCAGCTTCCGGGACGGTAACTACGAGCAGTACTTC. Translated: CAGSFRDGNYEQYF. Full variable domain (rest looked up from reference TRBV7-2 and TRBJ2-7): GAGVSQSPSNKVTEKGKDVELRCDPISGHTALYWYRQSLGQGLEFLIYFQGNSAPDKSGLPSDRFSAERTGGSVSTLTIQRTQQEDSAVYLCAGSFRDGNYEQYFGPGTRLTVT.

The V and J genes are TRBV4-1 and TRBJ2-2, with 11 bases fitting TRBD2. V dropped 4 bases and J dropped 7; count of bases not matched to a gene: 11. The CDR3 sequence is 17 residues long. Germline V gene lookup returns CDR1 MGHRA and CDR2 YSYEKL. The CDR3 DNA is TGCGCCAGCAGCCTCAGGAGACTAGCGGGGAGGGACGGGGAGCTGTTTTTT. It yields the protein CASSLRRLAGRDGELFF.

The gene calls are TRBV7-3 and TRBJ2-2; 7 bases are shared with TRBD2. The CDR3 has 15 amino acids. V was pared by 6 bases and J by 1 base, with 5 bases of the junction left unmatched. Germline loops: CDR1 SGHTA, CDR2 FQGTGA. The CDR3 DNA reads as TGTGCCAGCAGGTTGGGGGAGGGGAACACCGGGGAGCTGTTTTTT. It translates to CASRLGEGNTGELFF.

V gene TRBV11-2 combines with J gene TRBJ2-3; weak D call: TRBD1 (5 bases). The CDR3 consists of 16 residues. V lost 1 base, J lost 0 bases, and 11 bases lay in between. Germline CDR1 and CDR2: SGHAT and FQNNGV. The DNA of the CDR3 is TGTGCCAGCAGCTTAGGCAGGGTACCAAGCACAGATACGCAGTATTTT. Translation: CASSLGRVPSTDTQYF.

This clonotype was seen at least ten times. The rearrangement uses TRBV6-2 or TRBV6-3 and TRBJ2-7; D call uncertain. Trimming shortened V by 0 bases and J by 7 bases, and 4 bases separated the two germline ends. The length of the CDR3 is 11 residues. CDR1 is MNHEY, CDR2 SVGEGT, per germline. CDR3 in DNA: TGTGCCAGCAGTTACTCAGGAGAGCAGTACGTC. It translates to CASSYSGEQYV.

This clonotype turned up a few times. The chain links TRBV27 to TRBJ1-6; D not certain. This CDR3 has 15 amino acids. Deletions cut 4 bases from V and 5 bases from J, with 12 bases between. The V gene's germline CDR1 is MNHEY and CDR2 SMNVEV (reference sequence). Here the CDR3 DNA reads TGTGCCAGCAGTTGGGGTGGCACAAATAATTCACCCCTCCACTTT. Encoded protein: CASSWGGTNNSPLHF.

This clonotype was counted ten times or more. The CDR3 spells CASSLGGRAYEQYV. As DNA, the CDR3 is TGTGCCAGCAGTTTAGGTGGCAGAGCCTACGAGCAGTACGTC. The V gene is TRBV28, the J gene TRBJ2-7; D not resolved. Germline lookup yields CDR1 MDHEN and CDR2 SYDVKM. The germline V and J ends were trimmed by 2 bases and 2 bases, with 10 bases remaining between them. The CDR3 is made up of 14 amino acids.

A remark on this clonotype: One end of the junction does not line up with germline, which may come from a read error. This chain connects TRBV28 to TRBJ1-1; TRBD1 aligns across 8 bases. CDR3 length: 14 residues. Germline V gene lookup returns CDR1 MDHEN and CDR2 SYDVKM. CDR3 amino acids: CVSSPTGGNTEAFF. In DNA form, the CDR3 reads TGTGTCAGCAGCCCAACAGGGGGGAACACTGAAGCTTTCTTT.

The sample holds many counts of this clonotype. V usage is TRBV6-6 and J usage is TRBJ2-4; D possibly corresponds to TRBD1 (8 bases). V lost 6 bases and J lost 10, with 22 bases in between. The V gene's germline CDR1 is MNHNY and CDR2 SVGAGI (reference sequence). The CDR3 length is 15 residues. Written as DNA, the CDR3 is TGTGCCAGCAGCCCCTCAATGACAGGGGAGGGGATTCAGTACTTC. This translates into CASSPSMTGEGIQYF.

This clonotype was recorded a few times. V is TRBV6-5 and J is TRBJ2-2; TRBD1 might be the D (6 bases). Germline V gene data show CDR1 as MNHEY and CDR2 as SVGAGI. With 7 bases removed from V and 5 bases from J, the gap between germline ends came to 11 bases. This CDR3 region has 13 residues. CDR3 nucleotide sequence: TGTGCCAGCACCAACAGGGTTACCGGGGAGCTGTTTTTT. This codes for CASTNRVTGELFF.

The J gene is TRBJ1-2, the V gene TRBV28, with D perhaps matching TRBD1 (6 bases). V lost 3 bases and J 5 bases, leaving 16 bases between the germline ends. Germline V CDR1 and CDR2: MDHEN, SYDVKM. The CDR3 extends over 15 amino acids. The CDR3 DNA reads TGTGCCAGCAGTTTTATGGACAGCCGAAATTATGGCTACACCTTC. It is translated as CASSFMDSRNYGYTF.

This chain uses TRBV7-4 with TRBJ1-2, with 8 nucleotides matching TRBD1. This CDR3 spans 14 amino acids. Germline CDR1 and CDR2: SGHVT and SQSDAQ. The V segment lost 5 bases and the J segment 6 bases; nucleotides outside the gene matches: 8. The CDR3 bases are TGTGCCAGCAGCGGACAGGGATTGGTCGATGGCTACACCTTC. Its protein is CASSGQGLVDGYTF.

The sample holds a few counts of this clonotype. The genes are TRBV6-5 and TRBJ2-2; D gene uncertain. CDR1 MNHEY and CDR2 SVGAGI come from the germline V gene. The V end lost 6 bases, the J end lost 0 bases, and 14 bases lay between the germline ends. CDR3 size: 16 residues. The CDR3 here is CASSPGSYPNTGELFF. DNA of the CDR3: TGTGCCAGCAGCCCGGGCTCCTACCCGAACACCGGGGAGCTGTTTTTT.

This clonotype was seen a handful of times. V is TRBV6-5 and J is TRBJ2-2, with a possible D match to TRBD1 (6 bases). The CDR3 length is 14 residues. In germline, CDR1 is MNHEY, CDR2 SVGAGI. Between the trimmed V and J ends, which lost 6 bases and 5 bases, there was a span of 13 bases. CDR3 sequence reads: CASSFIRGTGELFF. The CDR3 bases are TGTGCCAGCAGCTTCATCAGGGGTACCGGGGAGCTGTTTTTT.

As to this clonotype: One base away lies a much larger clone, so this may be a sequencing read error. The V call is TRBV7-2, the J call TRBJ1-1; maybe TRBD1 (5 bases). The CDR3 is 15 amino acids. Germline lookup yields CDR1 SGHTA and CDR2 FQGNSA. The germline V and J ends were trimmed by 1 base and 0 bases, with 9 bases remaining between them. CDR3 DNA sequence: TGTGCCAGCAGCTTAGGGAAGGACATGAACACTGAAGCTTTCTTT. Translated: CASSLGKDMNTEAFF.

This clonotype was counted between two and nine times. V gene TRBV5-1 combines with J gene TRBJ1-1; 7 bases are shared with TRBD1. The CDR3 has 16 amino acids. Germline trimming cut 4 bases from V and 0 bases from J; bases unmatched to any gene: 9. From germline, CDR1 is SGHRS and CDR2 YFSETQ. CDR3 nucleotide sequence: TGCGCCAGCAGCCCACGACCGGGACAGCTGAACACTGAAGCTTTCTTT. Its protein is CASSPRPGQLNTEAFF.

The V gene is TRBV29-1, the J gene TRBJ2-6; perhaps D is TRBD1 or TRBD2 (6 bases each). V gave up 6 bases and J gave up 1 base, with 10 bases separating them. Germline V gives CDR1 SQVTM, CDR2 ANQGSEA. This CDR3 region has 14 residues. CDR3 sequence (DNA): TGCAGCGTGAGGGGGGCGTCTGGGGCCAACGTCCTGACTTTC. It specifies CSVRGASGANVLTF.